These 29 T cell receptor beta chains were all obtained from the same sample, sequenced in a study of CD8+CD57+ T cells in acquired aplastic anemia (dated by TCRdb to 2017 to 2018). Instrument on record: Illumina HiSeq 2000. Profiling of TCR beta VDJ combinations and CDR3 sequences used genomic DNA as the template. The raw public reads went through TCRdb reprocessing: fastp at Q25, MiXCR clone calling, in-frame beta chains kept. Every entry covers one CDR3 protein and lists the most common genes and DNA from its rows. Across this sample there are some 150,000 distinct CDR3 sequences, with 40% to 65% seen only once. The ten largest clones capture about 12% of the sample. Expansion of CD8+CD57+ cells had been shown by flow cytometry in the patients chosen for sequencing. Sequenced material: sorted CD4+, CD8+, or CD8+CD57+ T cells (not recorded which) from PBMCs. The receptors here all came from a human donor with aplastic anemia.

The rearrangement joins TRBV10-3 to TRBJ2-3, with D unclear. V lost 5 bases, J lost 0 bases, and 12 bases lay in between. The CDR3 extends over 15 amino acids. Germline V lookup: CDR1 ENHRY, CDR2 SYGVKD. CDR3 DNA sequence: TGTGCCATCAGTAGAACATCTCCTAGCACAGATACGCAGTATTTT. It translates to CAISRTSPSTDTQYF.

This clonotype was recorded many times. CDR3 sequence (DNA): TGTGCCAGCAGTGACAGGGGCTCATCCTACGAGCAGTACTTC. This sequence encodes CASSDRGSSYEQYF. This rearrangement joins TRBV6-1 to TRBJ2-7; D may be TRBD1 (6 bases). CDR1 is MNHNS, CDR2 SASEGT, per germline. This CDR3 region has 14 residues. V lost 3 bases and J lost 1, with 10 bases in between.

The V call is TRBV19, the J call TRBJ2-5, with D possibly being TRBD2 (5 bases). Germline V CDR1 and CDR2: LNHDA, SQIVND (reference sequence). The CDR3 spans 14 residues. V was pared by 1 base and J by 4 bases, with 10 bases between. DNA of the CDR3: TGTGCCAGTAGTATAGGGATTGCGGGAGAGACCCAGTACTTC. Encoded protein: CASSIGIAGETQYF.

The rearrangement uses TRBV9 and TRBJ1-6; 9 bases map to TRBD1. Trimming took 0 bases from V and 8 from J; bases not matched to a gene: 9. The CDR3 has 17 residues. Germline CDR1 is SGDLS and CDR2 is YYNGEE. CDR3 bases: TGTGCCAGCAGCGTAGGGCCGGGACAGGGCGGTTATTCACCCCTCCACTTT. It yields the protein CASSVGPGQGGYSPLHF. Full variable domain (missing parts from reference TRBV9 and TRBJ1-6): DSGVTQTPKHLITATGQRVTLRCSPRSGDLSVYWYQQSLDQGLQFLIQYYNGEERAKGNILERFSAQQFPDLHSELNLSSLELGDSALYFCASSVGPGQGGYSPLHFGNGTRLTVT.

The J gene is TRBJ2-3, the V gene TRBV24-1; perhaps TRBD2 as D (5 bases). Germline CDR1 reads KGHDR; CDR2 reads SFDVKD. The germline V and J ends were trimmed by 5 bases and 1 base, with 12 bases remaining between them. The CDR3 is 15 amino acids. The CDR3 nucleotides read TGTGCCACCAGTGGGGCGGACTTTGGCACAGATACGCAGTATTTT. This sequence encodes CATSGADFGTDTQYF.

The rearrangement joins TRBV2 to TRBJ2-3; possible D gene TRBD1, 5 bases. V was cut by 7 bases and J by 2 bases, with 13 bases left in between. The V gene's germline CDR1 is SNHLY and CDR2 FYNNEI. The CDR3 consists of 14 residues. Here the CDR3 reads CASTPRAYTDTQYF. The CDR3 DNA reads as TGTGCCAGCACCCCCAGGGCCTACACAGATACGCAGTATTTT.

CDR3 sequence: CSARDPGGAKLYEQYF. The CDR3 DNA reads TGCAGTGCTAGAGATCCAGGGGGAGCCAAGCTCTACGAGCAGTACTTC. The chain carries TRBV20-1 and TRBJ2-7; 7 bases match TRBD1. The CDR3 consists of 16 residues. Germline loops: CDR1 DFQATT, CDR2 SNEGSKA (reference sequence). V shed 0 bases, J shed 3 bases, and the junction held 11 bases outside the gene matches.

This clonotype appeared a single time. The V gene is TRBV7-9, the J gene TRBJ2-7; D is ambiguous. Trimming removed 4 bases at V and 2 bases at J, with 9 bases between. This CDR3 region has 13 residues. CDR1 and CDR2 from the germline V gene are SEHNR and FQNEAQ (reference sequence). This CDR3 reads CASSYGRTYEQYF. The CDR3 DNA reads TGTGCCAGCAGCTACGGGCGAACCTACGAGCAGTACTTC.

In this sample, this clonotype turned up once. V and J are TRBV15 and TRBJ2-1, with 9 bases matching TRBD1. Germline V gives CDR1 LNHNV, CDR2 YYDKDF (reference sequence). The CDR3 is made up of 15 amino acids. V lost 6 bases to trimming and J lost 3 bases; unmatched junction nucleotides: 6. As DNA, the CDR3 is TGTGCCACCAGGGGACCGGGACAGGGCTACAATGAGCAGTTCTTC. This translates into CATRGPGQGYNEQFF.

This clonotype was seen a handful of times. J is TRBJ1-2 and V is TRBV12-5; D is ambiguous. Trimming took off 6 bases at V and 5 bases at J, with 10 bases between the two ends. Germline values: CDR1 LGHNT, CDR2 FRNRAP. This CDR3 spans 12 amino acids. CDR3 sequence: CASGRTPYGYTF. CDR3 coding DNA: TGTGCTAGTGGCCGGACCCCTTATGGCTACACCTTC.

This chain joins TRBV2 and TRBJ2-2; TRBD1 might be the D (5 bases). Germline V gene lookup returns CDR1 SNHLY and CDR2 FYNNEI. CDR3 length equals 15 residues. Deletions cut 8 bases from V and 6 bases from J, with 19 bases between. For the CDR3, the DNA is TGTGCCAGCTTTCAGGGATTGGCTTCCTCCGGGGAGCTGTTTTTT. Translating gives CASFQGLASSGELFF.

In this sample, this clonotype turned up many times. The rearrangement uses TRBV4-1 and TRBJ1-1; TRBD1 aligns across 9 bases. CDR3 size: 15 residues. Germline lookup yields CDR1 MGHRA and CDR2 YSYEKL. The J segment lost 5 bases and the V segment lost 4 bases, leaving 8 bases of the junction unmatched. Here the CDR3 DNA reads TGCGCCAGCAGCCCACTACAGGGGGCGATTACTGAAGCTTTCTTT. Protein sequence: CASSPLQGAITEAFF.

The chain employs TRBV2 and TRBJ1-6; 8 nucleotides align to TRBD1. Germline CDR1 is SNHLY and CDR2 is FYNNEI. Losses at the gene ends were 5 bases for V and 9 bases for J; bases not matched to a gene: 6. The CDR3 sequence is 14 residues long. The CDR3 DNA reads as TGTGCCAGCAGTCCCGACAGGGGAGCTTCACCCCTCCACTTT. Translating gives CASSPDRGASPLHF.

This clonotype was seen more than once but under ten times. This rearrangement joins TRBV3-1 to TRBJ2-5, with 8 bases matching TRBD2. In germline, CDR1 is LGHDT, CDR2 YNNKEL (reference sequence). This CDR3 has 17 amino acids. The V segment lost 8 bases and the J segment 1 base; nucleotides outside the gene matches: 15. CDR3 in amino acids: CASVRMFSGGGQETQYF. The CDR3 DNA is TGTGCCAGCGTTCGCATGTTCAGCGGGGGTGGCCAAGAGACCCAGTACTTC.

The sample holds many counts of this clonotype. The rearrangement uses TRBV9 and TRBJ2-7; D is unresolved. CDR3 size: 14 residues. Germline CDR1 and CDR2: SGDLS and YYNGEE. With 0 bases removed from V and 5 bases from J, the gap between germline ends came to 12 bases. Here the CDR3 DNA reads TGTGCCAGCAGCGTAGGTGTGGGCAAGGACGAGCAGTACTTC. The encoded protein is CASSVGVGKDEQYF.

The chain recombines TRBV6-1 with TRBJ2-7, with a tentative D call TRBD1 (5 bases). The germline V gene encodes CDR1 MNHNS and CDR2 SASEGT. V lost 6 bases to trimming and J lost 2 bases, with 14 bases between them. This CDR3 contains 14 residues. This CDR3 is CASSPRTNTYEQYF. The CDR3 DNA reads TGTGCCAGCAGCCCCCGGACAAATACCTACGAGCAGTACTTC.

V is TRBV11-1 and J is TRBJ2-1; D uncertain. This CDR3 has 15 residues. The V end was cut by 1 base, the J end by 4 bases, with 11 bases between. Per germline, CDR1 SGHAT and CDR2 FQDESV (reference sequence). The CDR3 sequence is CASSLVLWKYNEQFF. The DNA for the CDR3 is TGTGCCAGCAGCTTAGTATTGTGGAAGTACAATGAGCAGTTCTTC.

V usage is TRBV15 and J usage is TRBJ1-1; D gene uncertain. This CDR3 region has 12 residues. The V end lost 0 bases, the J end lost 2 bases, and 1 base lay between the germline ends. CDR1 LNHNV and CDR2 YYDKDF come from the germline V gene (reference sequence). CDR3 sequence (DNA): TGTGCCACCAGCAGAGATAACACTGAAGCTTTCTTT. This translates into CATSRDNTEAFF.

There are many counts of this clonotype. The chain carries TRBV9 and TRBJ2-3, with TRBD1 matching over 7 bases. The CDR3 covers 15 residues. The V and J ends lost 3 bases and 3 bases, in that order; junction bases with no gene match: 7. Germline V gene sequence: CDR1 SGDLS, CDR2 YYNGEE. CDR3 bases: TGTGCCAGCAGCGCGCGACAGGGCTTAACAGATACGCAGTATTTT. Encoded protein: CASSARQGLTDTQYF.

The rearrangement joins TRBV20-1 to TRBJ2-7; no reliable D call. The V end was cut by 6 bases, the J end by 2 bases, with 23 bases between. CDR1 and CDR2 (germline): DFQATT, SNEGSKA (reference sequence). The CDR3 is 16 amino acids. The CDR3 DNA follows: TGCAGTGCCTTGCCCCTAGTCAACAGTCCTACCTACGAGCAGTACTTC. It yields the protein CSALPLVNSPTYEQYF.

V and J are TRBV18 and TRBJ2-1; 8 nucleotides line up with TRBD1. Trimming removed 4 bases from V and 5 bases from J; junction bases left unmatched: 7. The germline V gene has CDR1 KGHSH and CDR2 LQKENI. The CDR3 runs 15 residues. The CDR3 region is CASSHQGARNNEQFF. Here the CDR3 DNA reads TGTGCCAGCTCACATCAGGGGGCGCGGAACAATGAGCAGTTCTTC.

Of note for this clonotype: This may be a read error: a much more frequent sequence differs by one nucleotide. The CDR3 protein is CVSSQERDTNTEAFF. The CDR3 DNA reads as TGCGTCAGCAGCCAAGAGAGGGACACGAACACTGAAGCTTTCTTT. The chain has TRBV4-1 and TRBJ1-1; the D gene is possibly TRBD1 (6 bases). CDR3 length: 15 amino acids. Germline V gene data show CDR1 as MGHRA and CDR2 as YSYEKL.

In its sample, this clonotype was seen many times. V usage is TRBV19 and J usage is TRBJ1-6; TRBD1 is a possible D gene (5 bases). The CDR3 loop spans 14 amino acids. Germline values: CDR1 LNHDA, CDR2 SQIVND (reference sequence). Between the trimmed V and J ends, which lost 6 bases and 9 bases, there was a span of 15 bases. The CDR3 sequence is CASSRDATRSPLHF. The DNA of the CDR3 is TGTGCCAGTAGCCGGGACGCGACCCGTTCACCCCTCCACTTT.

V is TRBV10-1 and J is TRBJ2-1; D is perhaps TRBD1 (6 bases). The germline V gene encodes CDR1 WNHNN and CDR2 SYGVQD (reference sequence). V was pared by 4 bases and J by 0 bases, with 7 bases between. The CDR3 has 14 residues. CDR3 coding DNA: TGCGCCAGCAGTGCGGACAGCTCCTACAATGAGCAGTTCTTC. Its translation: CASSADSSYNEQFF.

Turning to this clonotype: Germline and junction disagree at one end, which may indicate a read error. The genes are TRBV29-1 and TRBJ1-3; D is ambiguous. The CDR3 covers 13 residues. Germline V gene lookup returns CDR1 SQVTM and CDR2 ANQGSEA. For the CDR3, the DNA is TGCAGCGTTGTCAGTATCTCTAGAAACACCATATATTTT. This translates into CSVVSISRNTIYF.

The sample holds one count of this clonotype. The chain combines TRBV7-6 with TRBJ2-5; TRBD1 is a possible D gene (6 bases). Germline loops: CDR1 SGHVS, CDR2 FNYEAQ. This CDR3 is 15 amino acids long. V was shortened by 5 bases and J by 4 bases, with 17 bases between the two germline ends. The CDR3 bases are TGTGCCAGCAGCCCAAGGACAGAGCTTGTAGAGACCCAGTACTTC. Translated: CASSPRTELVETQYF.

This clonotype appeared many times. The CDR3 sequence is CASSQQGAISETQYF. The CDR3 DNA is TGTGCCAGCAGCCAGCAGGGGGCCATTTCCGAGACCCAGTACTTC. This chain links TRBV7-8 with TRBJ2-5; TRBD1 agrees at 8 bases. Losses at the gene ends were 5 bases for V and 5 bases for J; bases not matched to a gene: 10. CDR3 length: 15 residues. Germline assignment: CDR1 SGHVS and CDR2 FQNEAQ.

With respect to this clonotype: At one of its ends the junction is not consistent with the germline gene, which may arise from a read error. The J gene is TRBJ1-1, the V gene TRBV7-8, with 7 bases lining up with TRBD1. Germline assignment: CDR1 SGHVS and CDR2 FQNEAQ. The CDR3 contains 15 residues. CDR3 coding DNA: TGTGCCAACAGCTTCCTGGGACAGATGAACACTGAAGCTTTCTTT. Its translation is CANSFLGQMNTEAFF.

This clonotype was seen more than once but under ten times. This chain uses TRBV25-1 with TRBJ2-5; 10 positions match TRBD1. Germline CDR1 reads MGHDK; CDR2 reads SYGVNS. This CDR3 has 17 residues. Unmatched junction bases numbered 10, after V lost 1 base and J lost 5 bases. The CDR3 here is CASSELGTGAPGETQYF. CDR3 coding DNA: TGTGCCAGCAGTGAATTAGGGACAGGGGCTCCGGGGGAGACCCAGTACTTC.